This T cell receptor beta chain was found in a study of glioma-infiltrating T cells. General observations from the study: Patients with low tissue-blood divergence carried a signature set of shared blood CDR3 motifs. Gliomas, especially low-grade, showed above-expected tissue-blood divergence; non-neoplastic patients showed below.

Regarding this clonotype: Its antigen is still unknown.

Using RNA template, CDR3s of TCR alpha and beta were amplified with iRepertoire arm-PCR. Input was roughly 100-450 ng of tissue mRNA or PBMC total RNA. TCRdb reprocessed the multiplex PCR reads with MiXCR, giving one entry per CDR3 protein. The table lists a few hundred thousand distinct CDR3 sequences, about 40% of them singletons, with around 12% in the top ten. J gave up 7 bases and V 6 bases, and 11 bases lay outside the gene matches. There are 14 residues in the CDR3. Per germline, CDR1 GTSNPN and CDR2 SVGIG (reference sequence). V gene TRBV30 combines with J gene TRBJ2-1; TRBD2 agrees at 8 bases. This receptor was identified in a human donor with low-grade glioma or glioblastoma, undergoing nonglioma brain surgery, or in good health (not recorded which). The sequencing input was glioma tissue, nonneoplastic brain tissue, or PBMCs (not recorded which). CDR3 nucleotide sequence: TGTGCCTGCCAACCCCTACGGGAGGGGAATGAGCAGTTCTTC. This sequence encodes CACQPLREGNEQFF. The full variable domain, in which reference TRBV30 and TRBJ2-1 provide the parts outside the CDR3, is SQTIHQWPATLVQPVGSPLSLECTVEGTSNPNLYWYRQAAGRGLQLLFYSVGIGQISSEVPQNLSASRPQDRQFILSSKKLLLSDSGFYLCACQPLREGNEQFFGPGTRLTVL.